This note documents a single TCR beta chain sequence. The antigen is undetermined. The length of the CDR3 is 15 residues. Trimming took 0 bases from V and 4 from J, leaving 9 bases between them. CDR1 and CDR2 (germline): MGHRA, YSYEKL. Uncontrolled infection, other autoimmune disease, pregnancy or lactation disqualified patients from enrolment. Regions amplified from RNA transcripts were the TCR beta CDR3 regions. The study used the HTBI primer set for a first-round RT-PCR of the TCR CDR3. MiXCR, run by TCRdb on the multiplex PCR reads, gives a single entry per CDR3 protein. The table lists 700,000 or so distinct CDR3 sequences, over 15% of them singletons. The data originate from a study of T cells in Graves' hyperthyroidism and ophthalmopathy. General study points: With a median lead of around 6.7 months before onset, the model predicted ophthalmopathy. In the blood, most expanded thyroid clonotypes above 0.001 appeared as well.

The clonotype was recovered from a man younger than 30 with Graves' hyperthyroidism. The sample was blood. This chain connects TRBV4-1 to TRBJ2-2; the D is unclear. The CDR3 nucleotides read TGCGCCAGCAGCCAAGAGGGGTCATTCACCGGGGAGCTGTTTTTT. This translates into CASSQEGSFTGELFF.